This T cell receptor beta chain was obtained from a study of OX40 agonist ivuxolimab in advanced cancers. Study-wide context: Ivuxolimab was a fully human IgG2 agonistic monoclonal antibody targeting the costimulatory receptor OX40 (CD134). Patients were allowed to have had prior anti-PD-1, anti-PD-L1 or anti-CTLA-4 therapy, and around 43% of the dose-escalation patients had been treated with checkpoint inhibitors. Partial responses occurred in three dose-escalation patients, of whom one had hepatocellular carcinoma and two had cutaneous melanoma. A male proportion of roughly 80% and a mean age of approximately 61 years, ranging from about 23 to 90, were recorded for the dose-escalation cohort. The point of sequencing TCRbeta in the periphery was to test whether ivuxolimab changed TCR sequence diversity and drove clonal T-cell expansion. Intravenous ivuxolimab was administered to patients every 2 weeks at six dose levels: 0.01, 0.1, 0.3, 1.5, 3 and 10 mg/kg. The paper covers the monotherapy dose-escalation part of the phase I ivuxolimab trial, which included N ≈ 54 patients. Of the roughly 51 patients in dose escalation, 19 had hepatocellular carcinoma, around 15 had melanoma, 9 had renal cell carcinoma and 9 had head and neck cancer.

Patients with autoimmune disease history or receiving systemic immunosuppression were excluded from the trial. Peripheral blood for TCR sequencing was drawn from every dose cohort at baseline, at cycle 4 day 1 and at cycle 7 day 1. The samples were drawn from a first-in-human, open-label, multicenter phase I dose-escalation trial of ivuxolimab. The trial enrolled adults with locally advanced or metastatic head and neck squamous cell, hepatocellular, melanoma or renal cell carcinoma. Before TCR sequencing, CD4+ T cells and CD8+ T cells from peripheral blood were sorted into separate populations. In the germline V gene, CDR1 corresponds to SQVTM and CDR2 to ANQGSEA. The CDR3 covers 14 residues, taking in both the cysteine and the phenylalanine. Only the CDR3 portion is preserved as DNA: 42 bases, with reading frame beginning at the first base. Compared with germline, V lacks 6 bases and J lacks 1 base; bases without a gene match: 8.

Here is what the overall study found, with its caveats: In the 0.1-3.0 mg/kg groups, partial responders were among the patients with the lowest normalized peripheral clonal expansion, particularly in CD8+ T cells. Which antigens the clonally expanded peripheral T cells were specific for was not determined. Low levels of normalized T-cell clonal expansion were also seen in some patients who did not respond. After ivuxolimab, expanded clones were on average more numerous among CD8+ T cells than among CD4+ T cells. Clonal expansion of both CD4+ and CD8+ blood T cells was observed from baseline to week 6 at doses 0.1 to 3.0 mg/kg.

Genomic DNA was isolated from the sorted cells so that the TCRbeta CDR3 region could be sequenced. TCRbeta CDR3 regions were sequenced using the immunoSEQ Assay. Here the immuneACCESS table is served through TCRdb, limited to in-frame sequences with V and J called. Missing clones are a known gap in these copies; in checked studies unresolved V genes cover under half, and the rest lacks a known reason. In this sample the table shows about 99,000 clones, roughly 95% of which occur a single time. Around 2% of the sample belongs to the ten largest clones. In regard to this clone: This clone's antigen is unknown. No much larger clone is present one base from it, and per-base qualities are unavailable.

The chain employs TRBV29-1 and TRBJ2-7; 8 central nucleotides agree with TRBD1. The sample in question was CD4+ or CD8+ T cells sorted from blood, obtained in a trial of the OX40 agonist ivuxolimab. This sequence originates from an adult with an advanced solid tumor such as melanoma, head and neck, liver or kidney cancer. The bases are TGCAGCGTAACACCGGGACAGGAGTCCTACGAGCAGTACTTC. This translates into CSVTPGQESYEQYF.